A single sample gave rise to the 17 T cell receptor beta chains below, sequenced in a study of PD-L1 blockade in urothelial cancer (dated by TCRdb to the late 2010s). Interpreted using the paper, the time point label stands for: peripheral blood 6 weeks after treatment start. Library preparation employed the immunoSEQ multiplex PCR assay. The table comes from immuneACCESS by way of TCRdb, which keeps in-frame sequences with V and J called. Part of the clones is missing from these tables; in studies checked, under half for an unresolved V gene and the rest for unknown reasons. This sample has about 23,000 clones in its table, and 91% of those were observed once. The ten largest clones take up roughly 10% of the sample. Sequenced material: PBMCs, taken around atezolizumab (anti-PD-L1) treatment. The source is an older woman with urothelial cancer.

CDR3 protein: CASSPTGGGRFSTDTQYF. Written as DNA, the CDR3 is TGTGCCAGCAGTCCGACCGGTGGGGGGAGGTTTAGCACAGATACGCAGTATTTT. This rearrangement joins TRBV2 to TRBJ2-3; D is possibly TRBD2 (6 bases). V dropped 5 bases and J dropped 0 bases, with 21 bases sitting between them. The CDR3 has 18 residues. Per germline, CDR1 SNHLY and CDR2 FYNNEI.

This chain joins TRBV15 and TRBJ1-2, with D unclear. The ends were cut back, 4 bases at V and 2 bases at J, with 11 bases in the middle. CDR3 length equals 14 residues. Germline CDR1 is LNHNV and CDR2 is YYDKDF (reference sequence). CDR3 protein: CATSTARGNYGYTF. As DNA, the CDR3 is TGTGCCACCAGCACCGCGCGGGGAAACTATGGCTACACCTTC.

The sample holds one count of this clone. The rearrangement uses TRBV15 and TRBJ1-2; no reliable D call. CDR3 length equals 14 residues. V was shortened by 0 bases and J by 7 bases, with 12 bases between the two germline ends. Germline lookup yields CDR1 LNHNV and CDR2 YYDKDF (reference sequence). Here the CDR3 reads CATSREPGVGGYTF. The CDR3 region has the DNA TGTGCCACCAGCAGAGAACCCGGAGTGGGTGGCTACACCTTC.

V usage is TRBV7-9 and J usage is TRBJ2-3; 9 bases align to TRBD1. Germline lookup yields CDR1 SEHNR and CDR2 FQNEAQ (reference sequence). CDR3 size: 15 residues. The junction had 6 bases not matched to a gene; V was cut back by 5 bases and J by 3 bases. Here the CDR3 DNA reads TGTGCCAGCAGCGGATTGGGACAGGGAACAGATACGCAGTATTTT. Translation gives CASSGLGQGTDTQYF.

The gene calls are TRBV10-3 and TRBJ2-3; TRBD2 matches at 8 bases. J lost 6 bases, V lost 7 bases, and 6 bases had no gene match. Germline CDR1 ENHRY, CDR2 SYGVKD. The CDR3 consists of 13 residues. The CDR3 coding sequence is TGTGCCATCACCGGGACTAGTACTGATACGCAGTATTTT. It specifies CAITGTSTDTQYF.

The CDR3 bases are TGTGCCAGCAGCCCTGTTAACACCGGGGAGCTGTTTTTT. Translation gives CASSPVNTGELFF. The V call is TRBV5-6, the J call TRBJ2-2; D is uncertain. Deletions cut 4 bases from V and 2 bases from J, with 6 bases between. This CDR3 comprises 13 residues. Germline loops: CDR1 SGHDT, CDR2 YYEEEE. Together with reference TRBV5-6 and TRBJ2-2, the CDR3 gives the full variable domain: DAGVTQSPTHLIKTRGQQVTLRCSPKSGHDTVSWYQQALGQGPQFIFQYYEEEERQRGNFPDRFSGHQFPNYSSELNVNALLLGDSALYLCASSPVNTGELFFGEGSRLTVL.

This rearrangement joins TRBV7-7 to TRBJ2-7; a weak D match, TRBD1 (5 bases). Germline assignment: CDR1 SSHAT and CDR2 FNYEAQ (reference sequence). With 1 base removed from V and 1 base from J, the gap between germline ends came to 11 bases. This CDR3 is 15 amino acids long. The chain's CDR3 is CASSLGQGSSYEQYF. The CDR3 DNA is TGTGCCAGCAGCTTAGGGCAGGGATCTTCCTACGAGCAGTACTTC.

The rearrangement links TRBV21-1 to TRBJ2-3; the table's D call, TRBD2, has no DNA check behind it. TRBV21-1 is designated a pseudogene. The CDR3 covers 17 residues. The CDR3 here is CASSKTSGGPVWDTQYF. CDR3 DNA: TGTGCCAGCAGCAAGACGTCGGGAGGGCCGGTTTGGGATACGCAGTATTTT.

J is TRBJ2-7 and V is TRBV2, with a weak D call TRBD1 (6 bases). CDR3 length: 14 amino acids. V shed 6 bases and J shed 5 bases, with 17 bases lying between them. Per the germline V gene, CDR1 is SNHLY and CDR2 is FYNNEI. CDR3 protein: CASRTTGTSDEQYF. CDR3 coding DNA: TGTGCCAGCAGAACCACAGGGACCTCGGACGAGCAGTACTTC.

V and J are TRBV6-5 and TRBJ1-2; TRBD1 aligns across 10 bases. V lost 4 bases, J lost 4 bases, and 6 bases stayed unmatched. Looked up from germline, CDR1 is MNHEY and CDR2 is SVGAGI. The CDR3 has 15 amino acids. CDR3 sequence (DNA): TGTGCCAGCAGTTGGGACAGGGGCAGGAGCTATGGCTACACCTTC. This sequence encodes CASSWDRGRSYGYTF.

About this clone: One end of the junction varies from germline; a read error may be responsible. DNA for the CDR3: TGTGCCACCAGCAGAGGATTACGACTAGCGGTTCCAGAAACGCAGTATTTT. This encodes CATSRGLRLAVPETQYF. This rearrangement joins TRBV15 to TRBJ2-3, with 9 bases lining up with TRBD2. CDR1 LNHNV and CDR2 YYDKDF come from the germline V gene (reference sequence). CDR3 size: 17 residues.

The CDR3 DNA sequence: TGTGCCATCAGGGCGGACAGGGGTAGGACTGAAGCTTTCTTT. It yields the protein CAIRADRGRTEAFF. The chain links TRBV10-3 to TRBJ1-1, with 9 bases lining up with TRBD1. After removal of 6 bases from V and 5 bases from J, the junction contained 7 bases not matched to a gene. Germline V lookup: CDR1 ENHRY, CDR2 SYGVKD. CDR3 length equals 14 residues.

This clone was observed once. J is TRBJ2-5 and V is TRBV4-3; 13 positions agree with TRBD2. J lost 5 bases, V lost 3 bases, and 6 bases had no gene match. The CDR3 extends over 16 amino acids. The germline CDR1 and CDR2 sequences are LGHNA and YSLEER. The CDR3 sequence is CASSQHGTSGEETQYF. The DNA of the CDR3 is TGCGCCAGCAGCCAGCACGGGACTAGCGGGGAGGAGACCCAGTACTTC.

The gene calls are TRBV15 and TRBJ2-6; 9 nucleotides line up with TRBD1. V was clipped by 1 base and J by 3 bases; unmatched bases: 10. This CDR3 has 19 residues. Germline CDR1 LNHNV, CDR2 YYDKDF (reference sequence). The CDR3 is CATSRVIAQGAGGANVLTF. The CDR3 DNA sequence: TGTGCCACCAGCAGAGTTATCGCACAGGGGGCGGGTGGGGCCAACGTCCTGACTTTC. Filled out from reference TRBV15 and TRBJ2-6, the complete variable domain reads DAMVIQNPRYQVTQFGKPVTLSCSQTLNHNVMYWYQQKSSQAPKLLFHYYDKDFNNEADTPDNFQSRRPNTSFCFLDIRSPGLGDTAMYLCATSRVIAQGAGGANVLTFGAGSRLTVL.

This chain joins TRBV7-6 and TRBJ2-5; 7 bases match TRBD2. CDR3 size: 14 residues. With 1 base clipped from V and 4 bases from J, the junction kept 3 bases outside the gene matches. Germline V lookup: CDR1 SGHVS, CDR2 FNYEAQ. CDR3 region: CASSLGAGAETQYF. The CDR3 DNA follows: TGTGCCAGCAGCTTAGGGGCGGGAGCAGAGACCCAGTACTTC.

The chain employs TRBV2 and TRBJ1-1, with D unresolved. Trimming took 8 bases from V and 0 from J, leaving 10 bases between them. The CDR3 contains 13 residues. Germline CDR1 and CDR2: SNHLY and FYNNEI. CDR3: CASGREMNTEAFF. The CDR3 bases are TGTGCCAGCGGGCGGGAGATGAACACTGAAGCTTTCTTT.

J is TRBJ2-5 and V is TRBV7-9; maybe TRBD2 (5 bases). The V gene's germline CDR1 is SEHNR and CDR2 FQNEAQ (reference sequence). This CDR3 is built from 14 residues. With 3 bases removed from V and 4 bases from J, the gap between germline ends came to 12 bases. The CDR3 is CASSLGLAGETQYF. DNA for the CDR3: TGTGCCAGCAGCTTGGGTCTAGCTGGAGAGACCCAGTACTTC.